One and the same sample provided the 10 T cell receptor beta chains below, sequenced in a study of lymphopenia after photon versus proton radiotherapy. Clones were sequenced by immunoSEQ multiplex PCR, and TCRdb holds only the in-frame ones, with some missing. This sample has around 19,000 clones, with 84% found just once. The material was peripheral blood, obtained from a patient treated with photon-based radiotherapy. These receptors were collected from a woman aged 45-65 years with pancreatic cancer.

This chain uses TRBV7-2 with TRBJ2-7; D is ambiguous. The CDR3 covers 14 residues. The V gene's germline CDR1 is SGHTA and CDR2 FQGNSA. V lost 0 bases to trimming and J lost 7 bases, with 13 bases between them. The CDR3 loop reads CASSLAGPLLEQYF. The CDR3 nucleotides are TGTGCCAGCAGCTTAGCAGGCCCCCTTTTGGAGCAGTACTTC.

The chain carries TRBV4-3 and TRBJ1-1; D unclear. Germline lookup yields CDR1 LGHNA and CDR2 YSLEER. This CDR3 has 13 amino acids. V dropped 6 bases and J dropped 3 bases, with 11 bases sitting between them. For the CDR3, the DNA is TGCGCCAGCAGTCGTACCAGCGACACTGAAGCTTTCTTT. Its translation is CASSRTSDTEAFF.

This clone was recorded only once. The chain employs TRBV27 and TRBJ2-7, with 8 bases matching TRBD1. CDR3 length: 14 residues. Germline lookup yields CDR1 MNHEY and CDR2 SMNVEV (reference sequence). J lost 5 bases, V lost 4 bases, and 7 bases had no gene match. CDR3 sequence reads: CASSYSDRGHEQYF. DNA for the CDR3: TGTGCCAGCAGTTACTCCGACAGGGGCCACGAGCAGTACTTC.

By its share, this clone is medium-sized. This chain links TRBV6-5 with TRBJ1-1; D gene unclear. Trimming removed 4 bases at V and 4 bases at J, with 13 bases between. Germline V gives CDR1 MNHEY, CDR2 SVGAGI. The CDR3 loop spans 14 amino acids. CDR3 nucleotides: TGTGCCAGCAGTTGGGTGACGGGGAGCACTGAAGCTTTCTTT. It yields the protein CASSWVTGSTEAFF.

This clone is a singleton in its sample. This chain joins TRBV12-5 and TRBJ2-7; D might be TRBD2 (6 bases). The germline V and J ends were trimmed by 7 bases and 1 base, with 20 bases remaining between them. This CDR3 comprises 16 residues. In germline, CDR1 is LGHNT, CDR2 FRNRAP. The CDR3 sequence: CASANWGAGSSYEQYF. The CDR3 DNA reads TGTGCTAGTGCCAACTGGGGAGCGGGTAGTTCCTACGAGCAGTACTTC.

This CDR3 is CASFKGTRDNEQFF. The CDR3, as DNA: TGTGCCAGCTTCAAAGGGACCAGGGACAATGAGCAGTTCTTC. The V gene is TRBV5-6, the J gene TRBJ2-1, with D tentatively TRBD1 or TRBD2 (5 bases each). Between the trimmed V and J ends, which lost 7 bases and 5 bases, there was a span of 16 bases. Germline CDR1 is SGHDT and CDR2 is YYEEEE. The length of the CDR3 is 14 residues.

This clone has only one observation. The chain uses TRBV19 and TRBJ2-7; 7 nucleotides match TRBD1. The germline CDR1 and CDR2 sequences are LNHDA and SQIVND (reference sequence). The CDR3 has 15 amino acids. V shed 8 bases, J shed 5 bases, and the junction held 15 bases outside the gene matches. The DNA for the CDR3 is TGTGCCAGTGTTCCTCGTGAAGGGGGCTTAGACGAGCAGTACTTC. Its protein product is CASVPREGGLDEQYF.

The chain uses TRBV4-1 and TRBJ2-1, with TRBD1 as a possible D gene (6 bases). This CDR3 has 13 amino acids. CDR1 MGHRA and CDR2 YSYEKL come from the germline V gene. The V end was cut by 3 bases, the J end by 7 bases, with 10 bases between. CDR3 nucleotides: TGCGCCAGCAGCCACACAGGGTCGAATGAGCAGTTCTTC. It yields the protein CASSHTGSNEQFF.

The chain combines TRBV7-2 with TRBJ2-7; 12 nucleotides agree with TRBD2. CDR3 length: 15 residues. Trimming at V came to 5 bases and at J to 4 bases, leaving 6 bases not matched to a gene. CDR1 SGHTA and CDR2 FQGNSA come from the germline V gene. The CDR3, as DNA: TGTGCCAGCAGCGTCCCTAGCGGGAGGGATTACGAGCAGTACTTC. This sequence encodes CASSVPSGRDYEQYF.

This clone is a singleton in its sample. The rearrangement uses TRBV12-5 and TRBJ2-7, with 9 bases matching TRBD1. After removal of 1 base from V and 2 bases from J, the junction contained 6 bases not matched to a gene. This CDR3 region has 16 residues. Germline V lookup: CDR1 LGHNT, CDR2 FRNRAP. CDR3 sequence reads: CASGLAAGTGTYEQYF. The CDR3 DNA sequence: TGTGCTAGTGGTTTGGCAGCCGGGACAGGGACCTACGAGCAGTACTTC.